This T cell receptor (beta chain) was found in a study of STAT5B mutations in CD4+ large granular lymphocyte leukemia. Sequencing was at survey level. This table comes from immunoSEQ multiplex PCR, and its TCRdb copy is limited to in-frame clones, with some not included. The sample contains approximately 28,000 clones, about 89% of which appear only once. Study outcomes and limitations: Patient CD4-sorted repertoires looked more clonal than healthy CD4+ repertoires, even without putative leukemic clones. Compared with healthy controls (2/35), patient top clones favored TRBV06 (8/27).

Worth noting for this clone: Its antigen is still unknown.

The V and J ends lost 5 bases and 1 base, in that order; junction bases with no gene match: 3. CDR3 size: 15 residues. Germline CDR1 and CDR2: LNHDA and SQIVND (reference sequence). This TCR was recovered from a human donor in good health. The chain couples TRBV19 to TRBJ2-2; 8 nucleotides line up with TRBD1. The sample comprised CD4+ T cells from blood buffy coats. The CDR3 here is CASSEGTGNTGELFF. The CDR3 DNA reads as TGTGCCAGTAGTGAAGGGACAGGGAACACCGGGGAGCTGTTTTTT.